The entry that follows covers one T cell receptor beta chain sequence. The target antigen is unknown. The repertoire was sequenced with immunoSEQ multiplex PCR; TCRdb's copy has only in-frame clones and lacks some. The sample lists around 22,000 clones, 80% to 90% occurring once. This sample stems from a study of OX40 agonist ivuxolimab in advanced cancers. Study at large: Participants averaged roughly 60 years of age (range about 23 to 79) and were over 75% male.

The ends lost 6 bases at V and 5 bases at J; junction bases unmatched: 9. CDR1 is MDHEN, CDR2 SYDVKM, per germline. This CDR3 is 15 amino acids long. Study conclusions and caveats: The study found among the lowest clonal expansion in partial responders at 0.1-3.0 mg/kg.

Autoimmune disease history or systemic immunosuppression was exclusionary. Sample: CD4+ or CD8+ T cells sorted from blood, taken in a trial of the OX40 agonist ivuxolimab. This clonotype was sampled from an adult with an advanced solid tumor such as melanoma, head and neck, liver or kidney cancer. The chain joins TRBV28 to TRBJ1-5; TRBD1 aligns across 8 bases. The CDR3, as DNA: TGTGCCAGCAGACGAGCGGACAGGGAACATCAGCCCCAGCATTTT. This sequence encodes CASRRADREHQPQHF.